The 8 T cell receptor beta chains reported below all come from one sample, sequenced in a study of T cell repertoires in ileal Crohn's disease. Regarding time point: inflamed ileum from the surgical specimen. Sequencing was performed with immunoSEQ multiplex PCR; in TCRdb, only in-frame clones are kept and a portion is missing. The sample records about 8,000 clones, 70% to 90% being singletons. The specimen sequenced was ileal tissue. The receptors come from an adult with Crohn's disease.

This clone was seen a handful of times. The CDR3 protein is CASVPADSYEQYF. The CDR3 nucleotides read TGTGCCAGCGTGCCGGCAGACTCCTACGAGCAGTACTTC. The chain couples TRBV2 to TRBJ2-7; D uncertain. V shed 8 bases and J shed 0 bases, with 11 bases lying between them. CDR1 SNHLY and CDR2 FYNNEI come from the germline V gene. The CDR3 is 13 amino acids. Full variable domain (outside the CDR3, taken from reference TRBV2 and TRBJ2-7): EPEVTQTPSHQVTQMGQEVILRCVPISNHLYFYWYRQILGQKVEFLVSFYNNEISEKSEIFDDQFSVERPDGSNFTLKIRSTKLEDSAMYFCASVPADSYEQYFGPGTRLTVT.

The rearrangement uses TRBV19 and TRBJ1-2, with 8 positions matching TRBD1. The CDR3 is 14 residues long. The V gene end was trimmed by 6 bases and the J gene end by 4 bases; junction bases not matched to a gene: 7. Germline V gene data show CDR1 as LNHDA and CDR2 as SQIVND (reference sequence). The CDR3 loop is CASSLDRVAYGYTF. The CDR3 coding sequence is TGTGCCAGTAGCTTGGACAGGGTGGCCTATGGCTACACCTTC.

The chain carries TRBV19 and TRBJ2-2, with D tentatively TRBD1 or TRBD2 (5 bases each). Germline V CDR1 and CDR2: LNHDA, SQIVND (reference sequence). The CDR3 length is 15 residues. The V and J ends lost 6 bases and 6 bases respectively, with 17 bases between them. CDR3 loop: CASRWDGGFSGELFF. DNA for the CDR3: TGTGCCAGTAGATGGGACGGAGGATTTTCCGGGGAGCTGTTTTTT.

The chain links TRBV30 to TRBJ1-1; 7 bases are shared with TRBD1. The CDR3 is 12 amino acids. Germline loops: CDR1 GTSNPN, CDR2 SVGIG (reference sequence). J gave up 6 bases and V 2 bases, and 3 bases lay outside the gene matches. CDR3 sequence reads: CAWSLRGPEAFF. The CDR3 nucleotides read TGTGCCTGGAGTCTTAGGGGGCCTGAAGCTTTCTTT.

V gene TRBV27 combines with J gene TRBJ2-7; 9 bases are shared with TRBD1. After removal of 6 bases from V and 6 bases from J, the junction contained 18 bases not matched to a gene. CDR3 length: 17 amino acids. Germline-derived CDR1 and CDR2 are MNHEY and SMNVEV (reference sequence). The CDR3 loop is CASRLDRGDLLGSEQYF. DNA for the CDR3: TGTGCCAGCAGACTGGACAGGGGCGACCTCCTTGGGTCCGAGCAGTACTTC.

This clone came up once. The chain links TRBV5-6 to TRBJ2-5; the D gene could be TRBD1 or TRBD2 (5 bases each). The V end lost 1 base, the J end lost 4 bases, and 23 bases lay between the germline ends. Germline values: CDR1 SGHDT, CDR2 YYEEEE. The length of the CDR3 is 18 residues. The CDR3 nucleotides are TGTGCCAGCAGCTTGCCTTGGGACCGAGGCCAAGAGGGAGAGACCCAGTACTTC. It is translated as CASSLPWDRGQEGETQYF.

The chain has TRBV11-3 and TRBJ1-6, with unresolved D. Trimming stripped 5 bases from V and 8 bases from J, with 10 bases between. Germline lookup yields CDR1 SGHNT and CDR2 YENEEA. The CDR3 is 13 residues long. Written as DNA, the CDR3 is TGTGCCAGCAGCCTACGAGTGGATTCACCCCTCCACTTT. This codes for CASSLRVDSPLHF.

CDR3 DNA sequence: TGTGCCAGCAGTTTGCGTATCCCGAGGGCCGCTGGGGCCAACGTCCTGACTTTC. Its protein product is CASSLRIPRAAGANVLTF. The genes are TRBV27 and TRBJ2-6, with D perhaps TRBD2 (5 bases). Per germline, CDR1 MNHEY and CDR2 SMNVEV (reference sequence). Trimming pared 3 bases from V and 2 bases from J, leaving 17 bases between. This CDR3 region has 18 residues.